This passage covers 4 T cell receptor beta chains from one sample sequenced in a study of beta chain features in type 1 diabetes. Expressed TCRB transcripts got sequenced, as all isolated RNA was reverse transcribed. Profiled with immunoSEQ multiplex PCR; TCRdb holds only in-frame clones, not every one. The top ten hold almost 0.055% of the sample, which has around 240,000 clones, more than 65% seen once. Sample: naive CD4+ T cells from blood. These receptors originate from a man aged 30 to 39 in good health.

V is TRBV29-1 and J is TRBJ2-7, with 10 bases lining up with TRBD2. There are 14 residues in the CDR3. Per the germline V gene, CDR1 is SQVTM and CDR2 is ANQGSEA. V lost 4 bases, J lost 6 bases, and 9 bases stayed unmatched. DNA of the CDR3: TGCAGCGTTGCGCTAGCGGGAGCCCCTAGCGAGCAGTACTTC. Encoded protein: CSVALAGAPSEQYF.

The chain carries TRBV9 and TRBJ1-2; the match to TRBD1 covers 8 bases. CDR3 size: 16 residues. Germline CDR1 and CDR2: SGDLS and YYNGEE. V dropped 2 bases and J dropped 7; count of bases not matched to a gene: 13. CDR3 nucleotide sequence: TGTGCCAGCAGCGTGGACAGGGACCCGTCTTTTGGTGGCTACACCTTC. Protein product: CASSVDRDPSFGGYTF.

The CDR3 region has the DNA TGTGCCAGCAGCTTGATAACTGGGGTTCGTGAGCAGTTCTTC. Protein: CASSLITGVREQFF. The chain employs TRBV7-2 and TRBJ2-1; D gene uncertain. The ends were cut back, 3 bases at V and 9 bases at J, with 15 bases in the middle. Germline V gene sequence: CDR1 SGHTA, CDR2 FQGNSA. The CDR3 has 14 residues.

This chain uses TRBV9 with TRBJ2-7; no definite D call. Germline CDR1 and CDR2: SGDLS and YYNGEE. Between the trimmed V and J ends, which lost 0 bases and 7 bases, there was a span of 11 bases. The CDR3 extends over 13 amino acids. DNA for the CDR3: TGTGCCAGCAGCGTAGATTCCGCTTATGAGCAGTACTTC. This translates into CASSVDSAYEQYF.